Sequencing of this TCR beta chain was carried out in a study of cytotoxic CD8 clonotypes in ibrutinib-treated CLL. Germline values: CDR1 LGHNA, CDR2 YNFKEQ. The CDR3 runs 12 residues. Some clones are missing from TCRdb's copy, which holds only in-frame ones; the method was immunoSEQ multiplex PCR. The table has about 310,000 clones, around four fifths seen once. Concerning this clone itself: One end of the junction fails to match germline, which may point to a read error.

V usage is TRBV4-2 and J usage is TRBJ2-1; 9 bases line up with TRBD2. The input for sequencing was PBMCs, taken before ibrutinib treatment. This sequence originates from a human donor with chronic lymphocytic leukemia. The CDR3 region has the DNA TGTGCCAGCAGCCATCCCTTAGGACTAGCGATCTTC. It codes for CASSHPLGLAIF.